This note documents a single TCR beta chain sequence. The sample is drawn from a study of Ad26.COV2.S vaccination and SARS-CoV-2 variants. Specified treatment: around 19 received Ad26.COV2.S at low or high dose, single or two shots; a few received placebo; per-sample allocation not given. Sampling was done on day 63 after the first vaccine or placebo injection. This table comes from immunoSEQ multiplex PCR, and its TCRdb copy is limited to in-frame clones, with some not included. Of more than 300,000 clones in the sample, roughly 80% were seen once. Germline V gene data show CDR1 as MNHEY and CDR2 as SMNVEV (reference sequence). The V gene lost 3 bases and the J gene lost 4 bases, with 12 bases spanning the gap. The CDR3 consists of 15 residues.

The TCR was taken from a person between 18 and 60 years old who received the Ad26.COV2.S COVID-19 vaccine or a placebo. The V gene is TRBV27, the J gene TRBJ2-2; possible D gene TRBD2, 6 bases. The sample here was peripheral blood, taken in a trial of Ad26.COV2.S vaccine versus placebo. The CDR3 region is CASSFGGPGTGELFF. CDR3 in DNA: TGTGCCAGCAGTTTTGGAGGGCCGGGCACCGGGGAGCTGTTTTTT.